The rows below give T cell receptor beta chains drawn from one sample of a study of T cell repertoires in cytomegalovirus infection. Using its own MiXCR run on the reads, TCRdb lists one record per CDR3 protein. The repertoire includes 80,000 to 95,000 distinct CDR3 sequences, around 32% of them detected once, and over 60% sits in the top ten. Their target antigens are unknown. Source: CD8+ T cells from cultured PBMCs, taken from culture after CMV antigen stimulation. These receptors were collected from a human donor in good health (CMV status not recorded). Some clones in this sample may be carry-over from other donors' samples. Each CDR3 is given with its conserved first and last residue. Fields, in order: D gene, J gene, clone size, V gene, CDR3 length, CDR3 protein, CDR3 DNA. D genes are given only for firm matches. Rows give clone size only sometimes, using once, few, many, or a class for an expanded clone.

NA | TRBJ1-1 | NA | TRBV12-5 | 15 | CASGLVHGGDTEAFF | TGTGCTAGTGGTTTGGTACACGGGGGTGACACTGAAGCTTTCTTT
TRBD2 | TRBJ2-7 | NA | TRBV10-3 | 17 | CAISESGRDKGSYEQYF | TGTGCCATCAGTGAGTCTGGGAGGGATAAAGGGTCCTACGAGCAGTACTTC
TRBD1 | TRBJ1-1 | many | TRBV12-3/TRBV12-4 | 16 | CASSFDTDRRNTEAFF | TGTGCCAGCAGCTTCGATACGGACAGGAGGAACACTGAAGCTTTCTTT
TRBD2 | TRBJ2-7 | many | TRBV6-5 | 18 | CASSYSGLAGVQTYEQYF | TGTGCCAGCAGTTACTCGGGACTAGCGGGGGTTCAGACCTACGAGCAGTACTTC
NA | TRBJ1-4 | few | TRBV15 | 12 | CATSAGQEKLFF | TGTGCCACCAGCGCAGGGCAGGAAAAACTGTTTTTT
NA | TRBJ2-2 | NA | TRBV25-1 | 14 | CASSEFGGTGELFF | TGTGCCAGCAGTGAATTCGGGGGCACCGGGGAGCTGTTTTTT
NA | TRBJ2-7 | NA | TRBV7-2 | 14 | CASSPSRASYEQYF | TGTGCCAGCAGCCCCTCGAGGGCCTCCTACGAGCAGTACTTC
NA | TRBJ1-4 | many | TRBV7-6 | 15 | CASSLGWGAGEKLFF | TGTGCCAGCAGCTTAGGTTGGGGGGCTGGTGAAAAACTGTTTTTT
TRBD2 | TRBJ2-3 | NA | TRBV19 | 17 | CASSTPGLAGWTDTQYF | TGTGCCAGTAGTACCCCTGGACTAGCGGGGTGGACAGATACGCAGTATTTT
TRBD1 | TRBJ1-4 | NA | TRBV7-2 | 16 | CASSPRDRGENEKLFF | TGTGCCAGCAGCCCGCGGGACAGGGGGGAGAATGAAAAACTGTTTTTT
TRBD1 | TRBJ1-2 | few | TRBV7-8 | 13 | CASSQGQGDGYTF | TGTGCCAGCAGCCAGGGACAGGGTGATGGCTACACCTTC
NA | TRBJ2-1 | NA | TRBV27 | 14 | CASSLSWSSNEQFF | TGTGCCAGCAGTTTATCGTGGTCTTCCAATGAGCAGTTCTTC
NA | TRBJ2-1 | once | TRBV9 | 13 | CASSPPVIDEQFF | TGTGCCAGCAGCCCCCCAGTTATAGATGAGCAGTTCTTC
NA | TRBJ2-5 | few | TRBV7-9 | 13 | CASSLSPEETQYF | TGTGCCAGCAGCTTAAGTCCAGAAGAGACCCAGTACTTC
NA | TRBJ1-2 | few | TRBV4-1 | 14 | CASSQDPGGDGYTF | TGCGCCAGCAGCCAAGATCCCGGGGGCGATGGCTACACCTTC
NA | TRBJ2-2 | few | TRBV5-1 | 16 | CASSTGHQPNTGELFF | TGCGCCAGCAGCACGGGACATCAGCCAAACACCGGGGAGCTGTTTTTT
NA | TRBJ2-1 | NA | TRBV2 | 12 | CALVGAYNEQFF | TGTGCCTTAGTCGGGGCCTACAATGAGCAGTTCTTC
NA | TRBJ2-5 | NA | TRBV14 | 19 | CASSQGKWTEVGYQETQYF | TGTGCCAGCAGCCAAGGGAAGTGGACAGAGGTTGGGTACCAAGAGACCCAGTACTTC
TRBD1 | TRBJ1-6 | NA | TRBV13 | 14 | CASSLGTGNSPLHF | TGTGCCAGCAGCTTAGGGACAGGGAATTCACCCCTCCACTTT
NA | TRBJ2-5 | few | TRBV12-3/TRBV12-4 | 13 | CASSPGPRETQYF | TGTGCCAGCAGTCCCGGGCCTCGGGAGACCCAGTACTTC
NA | TRBJ2-2 | NA | TRBV6-5 | 16 | CASSYFPGPYTGELFF | TGTGCCAGCAGTTACTTCCCGGGGCCGTACACCGGGGAGCTGTTTTTT
TRBD1 | TRBJ2-5 | few | TRBV2 | 15 | CASSDWDRGQETQYF | TGTGCCAGCAGTGACTGGGACAGGGGACAAGAGACCCAGTACTTC
TRBD1 | TRBJ2-7 | few | TRBV25-1 | 16 | CASSVRGGHFPYEQYF | TGTGCCAGCAGCGTGCGAGGGGGCCACTTCCCCTACGAGCAGTACTTC
NA | TRBJ1-2 | NA | TRBV6-5 | 15 | CASSKWTVGNYGYTF | TGTGCCAGCAGTAAATGGACAGTCGGGAACTATGGCTACACCTTC
NA | TRBJ2-4 | NA | TRBV27 | 15 | CASSPQSLAKNIQYF | TGTGCCAGCAGTCCCCAAAGCCTAGCCAAAAACATTCAGTACTTC
TRBD2 | TRBJ2-7 | NA | TRBV7-9 | 17 | CASIGASGGIISYEQYF | TGTGCCAGCATCGGGGCTAGCGGGGGAATCATCTCCTACGAGCAGTACTTC
TRBD1 | TRBJ2-1 | NA | TRBV20-1 | 14 | CSASGQGAYNEQFF | TGCAGTGCTTCGGGACAGGGTGCCTACAATGAGCAGTTCTTC
NA | TRBJ2-5 | few | TRBV12-3/TRBV12-4 | 12 | CASRGGEETQYF | TGTGCCAGCAGAGGGGGGGAAGAGACCCAGTACTTC
NA | TRBJ1-1 | NA | TRBV2 | 14 | CASSEGGADTEAFF | TGTGCCAGCAGTGAAGGGGGGGCGGACACTGAAGCTTTCTTT
TRBD1 | TRBJ2-7 | few | TRBV7-6 | 13 | CASSSGQENEQYF | TGTGCCAGCAGCTCGGGACAGGAAAACGAGCAGTACTTC
TRBD1 | TRBJ2-6 | many | TRBV19 | 18 | CASSPFGTGGSGANVLTF | TGTGCCAGTAGTCCCTTCGGGACAGGGGGCTCTGGGGCCAACGTCCTGACTTTC
NA | TRBJ1-1 | NA | TRBV27 | 18 | CASRRQPGHRVVDTEAFF | TGTGCCAGCAGGAGACAGCCGGGACACCGGGTTGTTGACACTGAAGCTTTCTTT
NA | TRBJ2-7 | NA | TRBV7-6 | 14 | CASSFETGRHEQYF | TGTGCCAGCAGCTTCGAAACAGGGAGACACGAGCAGTACTTC
TRBD2 | TRBJ2-3 | many | TRBV7-2 | 15 | CASSLVGGASDTQYF | TGTGCCAGCAGCTTAGTCGGGGGGGCCTCAGATACGCAGTATTTT
TRBD2 | TRBJ2-7 | few | TRBV2 | 15 | CAGRPGLAASYEQYF | TGTGCCGGACGGCCGGGACTAGCGGCCTCCTACGAGCAGTACTTC
TRBD2 | TRBJ2-4 | NA | TRBV6-8 | 18 | CASSATSGGAMAKNIQYF | TGTGCCAGCAGTGCCACTAGCGGGGGGGCCATGGCCAAAAACATTCAGTACTTC
NA | TRBJ1-5 | NA | TRBV2 | 16 | CASSVFRSYSNQPQHF | TGTGCCAGCAGTGTCTTCAGATCATATAGCAATCAGCCCCAGCATTTT
NA | TRBJ2-5 | NA | TRBV19 | 15 | CASSIGERLGETQYF | TGTGCCAGTAGTATTGGTGAGCGGCTGGGAGAGACCCAGTACTTC
TRBD2 | TRBJ2-3 | NA | TRBV4-2 | 17 | CASGQDPVAGESDTQYF | TGTGCCAGCGGCCAAGATCCGGTAGCGGGGGAGTCAGATACGCAGTATTTT
NA | TRBJ2-7 | NA | TRBV20-1 | 13 | CSASGLSLDEQYF | TGCAGTGCATCGGGACTCTCCCTCGACGAGCAGTACTTC
TRBD2 | TRBJ2-2 | NA | TRBV19 | 17 | CASSSRTSGGYTGELFF | TGTGCCAGTAGTTCCCGGACTAGCGGGGGTTACACCGGGGAGCTGTTTTTT
NA | TRBJ2-5 | few | TRBV5-4 | 14 | CASSPGGGRKTQYF | TGTGCCAGCAGCCCCGGAGGGGGGAGGAAGACCCAGTACTTC
NA | TRBJ1-1 | NA | TRBV20-1 | 13 | CSGVTGMNTEAFF | TGCAGTGGCGTAACAGGGATGAACACTGAAGCTTTCTTT
NA | TRBJ1-5 | NA | TRBV24-1 | 14 | CATSDLANNQPQHF | TGTGCCACCAGTGATTTGGCAAACAATCAGCCCCAGCATTTT
NA | TRBJ1-1 | NA | TRBV11-2 | 16 | CASSPSGRRGDTEAFF | TGTGCCAGCAGCCCTTCAGGACGGAGGGGTGACACTGAAGCTTTCTTT
NA | TRBJ2-7 | NA | TRBV27 | 14 | CASSPVVGGTEQYF | TGTGCCAGCAGTCCCGTTGTGGGGGGCACTGAGCAGTACTTC
TRBD1 | TRBJ2-2 | few | TRBV4-1 | 15 | CASSQGRQGTGELFF | TGCGCCAGCAGCCAAGGCCGACAGGGGACCGGGGAGCTGTTTTTT
TRBD2 | TRBJ2-3 | NA | TRBV6-6 | 15 | CASSGLADLTDTQYF | TGTGCCAGCAGTGGCCTAGCGGACCTCACAGATACGCAGTATTTT
NA | TRBJ2-2 | NA | TRBV4-2 | 15 | CASSPSLGAVGELFF | TGTGCCAGCAGCCCCTCATTGGGGGCAGTCGGGGAGCTGTTTTTT
NA | TRBJ2-7 | few | TRBV19 | 14 | CASSPGPSPNEQYF | TGTGCCAGTAGTCCCGGGCCTTCGCCCAACGAGCAGTACTTC
NA | TRBJ2-7 | many | TRBV7-6 | 14 | CASSLGRGSYEQYF | TGTGCCAGCAGCTTAGGGAGGGGATCCTACGAGCAGTACTTC
NA | TRBJ2-1 | few | TRBV15 | 13 | CATSRNPGDEQFF | TGTGCCACCAGCAGGAACCCTGGGGATGAGCAGTTCTTC
NA | TRBJ2-2 | NA | TRBV6-5 | 16 | CASSFLWNANTGELFF | TGTGCCAGCAGTTTCTTATGGAACGCGAACACCGGGGAGCTGTTTTTT
TRBD2 | TRBJ2-2 | many | TRBV3-1 | 16 | CASSPGLAGGTGELFF | TGTGCCAGCAGCCCCGGACTAGCGGGGGGGACCGGGGAGCTGTTTTTT
NA | TRBJ2-1 | few | TRBV2 | 13 | CASSGASYNEQFF | TGTGCCAGCTCGGGGGCCTCCTACAATGAGCAGTTCTTC
NA | TRBJ2-7 | many | TRBV12-3/TRBV12-4 | 15 | CASTVGSGRGYEQYF | TGTGCCAGCACCGTAGGGTCGGGACGGGGCTACGAGCAGTACTTC
TRBD1 | TRBJ1-5 | NA | TRBV27 | 16 | CASSPWTGGPNQPQHF | TGTGCCAGCAGTCCGTGGACAGGGGGACCTAATCAGCCCCAGCATTTT
NA | TRBJ2-1 | NA | TRBV7-9 | 12 | CASSHGGNEQFF | TGTGCCAGCAGCCACGGCGGCAATGAGCAGTTCTTC
NA | TRBJ1-2 | NA | TRBV2 | 16 | CASSEMRREGNYGYTF | TGTGCCAGCAGTGAGATGAGGAGGGAAGGGAACTATGGCTACACCTTC
NA | TRBJ1-1 | few | TRBV7-9 | 11 | CASSSLEEAFF | TGTGCCAGCAGCTCCCTTGAGGAAGCTTTCTTT